This TCR beta chain appears in the sequencing data of a study of beta chain features in type 1 diabetes. General study points: Across patients, naive, central memory and Treg TCRB repertoires exhibited apparently greater similarity than was observed across healthy donors. Over-representation of high TCR-expressing cells was a possible consequence of cDNA sequencing. Insertions at VDJ junctions were less frequent in type 1 diabetes patients. These patients also deleted more nucleotides at the same junctions.

For this clone: Its specificity is not known.

Expressed TCRB transcripts were sequenced, since all the RNA that had been isolated was reverse transcribed. Average reads for naive, central memory and regulatory T cell samples were about 3.57 million. Libraries were prepared by immunoSEQ multiplex PCR; TCRdb keeps only in-frame clonotypes and omits some of them. There are almost 350,000 clones in the sample; less than 10% occur only once, and under 0.5% lies in the top ten. The CDR3 runs to 15 residues. Germline CDR1 and CDR2: SGDLS and YYNGEE. Between the trimmed V and J ends, which lost 3 bases and 2 bases, there was a span of 12 bases. This receptor was taken from a woman between 18 and 30 years old in good health. The specimen sequenced was central memory CD4+ T cells from blood. The rearrangement links TRBV9 to TRBJ2-1, with D maybe TRBD1 (6 bases). The CDR3 spells CASSANGQTYNEQFF. The CDR3 coding sequence is TGTGCCAGCAGCGCAAACGGACAGACCTACAATGAGCAGTTCTTC.